The 8 T cell receptor beta chains listed next were all sequenced from one sample in a study of early T cells in non-severe SARS-CoV-2 infection (dated by TCRdb to the early 2020s). The library was made by 5' RACE. For sequencing, a NextSeq 500 was employed. TCRdb reanalyzed the raw reads on its own, using fastp at Q25 for trimming and MiXCR for clone calling, and kept in-frame beta chains. Merged by CDR3 protein, the rows form single entries marked with the most common genes and DNA. The sample table holds around 50,000 distinct CDR3 sequences, of which around 13% were seen once. Approximately 2.9% of the sample comes from the top ten. The sample consisted of whole blood. These receptors all stem from an adult who was a healthcare worker with PCR-confirmed SARS-CoV-2 infection or an uninfected control (not recorded which).

This clonotype was counted ten times or more. CDR3 nucleotide sequence: TGTGCCAGCAGCGAAACGACAGGGGCAGGCAATCAGCCCCAGCATTTT. Its protein is CASSETTGAGNQPQHF. J is TRBJ1-5 and V is TRBV28, with 8 bases identical to TRBD1. Trimming removed 6 bases from V and 2 bases from J; junction bases left unmatched: 9. From germline, CDR1 is MDHEN and CDR2 SYDVKM. This CDR3 is 16 amino acids long.

This clonotype has a handful of counts. The J gene is TRBJ1-5, the V gene TRBV20-1, with D perhaps matching TRBD1 (5 bases). The length of the CDR3 is 16 residues. Germline V gives CDR1 DFQATT, CDR2 SNEGSKA (reference sequence). V lost 1 base and J lost 2, with 15 bases in between. CDR3 sequence reads: CSARGLSGGGNQPQHF. The CDR3, as DNA: TGCAGTGCTAGAGGTTTGAGCGGGGGTGGCAATCAGCCCCAGCATTTT.

This clonotype appeared many times. J is TRBJ2-5 and V is TRBV28; 7 bases are shared with TRBD1. V lost 8 bases to trimming and J lost 2 bases; unmatched junction nucleotides: 2. CDR1 MDHEN and CDR2 SYDVKM come from the germline V gene. The CDR3 contains 12 residues. The CDR3 nucleotides read TGTGCCAGCCGGACAGGACAAGAGACCCAGTACTTC. It yields the protein CASRTGQETQYF.

Of note for this clonotype: Germline and junction disagree at one end, which may indicate a read error. V is TRBV7-7 and J is TRBJ2-7; no firm D call. CDR3 size: 13 residues. Germline V lookup: CDR1 SSHAT, CDR2 FNYEAQ (reference sequence). The CDR3: CASSSAPAYEQYF. For the CDR3, the DNA is TGTGCTAGCAGCTCCGCCCCCGCCTACGAGCAGTACTTC.

This clonotype was detected a few times. The chain is built from TRBV6-1 and TRBJ1-2; 7 nucleotides match TRBD1. Losses at the gene ends were 6 bases for V and 2 bases for J; bases not matched to a gene: 3. Looked up from germline, CDR1 is MNHNS and CDR2 is SASEGT. This CDR3 has 13 amino acids. The DNA for the CDR3 is TGTGCCAGCAGCAAACAGGGGAACTATGGCTACACCTTC. It specifies CASSKQGNYGYTF.

This chain links TRBV29-1 with TRBJ1-4; D ambiguous. CDR1 and CDR2 from the germline V gene are SQVTM and ANQGSEA. The V end lost 1 base, the J end lost 8 bases, and 5 bases lay between the germline ends. The CDR3 is made up of 11 amino acids. The CDR3 sequence is CSVEVNEKLFF. CDR3 nucleotides: TGCAGCGTTGAAGTCAACGAAAAACTGTTTTTT.

The table lists this clonotype with many counts. The chain is built from TRBV24-1 and TRBJ1-1, with D perhaps TRBD1 (5 bases). Trimming removed 4 bases from V and 1 base from J, with 9 bases in between. Germline-derived CDR1 and CDR2 are KGHDR and SFDVKD. This CDR3 region has 14 residues. The CDR3 spells CATSDAGGNTEAFF. The CDR3 DNA reads as TGTGCCACCAGTGACGCTGGGGGGAACACTGAAGCTTTCTTT.

The sample holds many counts of this clonotype. V gene TRBV6-2 or TRBV6-3 combines with J gene TRBJ1-5; D is possibly TRBD1 (5 bases). Trimming took off 2 bases at V and 2 bases at J, with 10 bases between the two ends. This CDR3 spans 15 amino acids. Germline CDR1 MNHEY, CDR2 SVGEGT. The CDR3 is CASSYARAGNQPQHF. For the CDR3, the DNA is TGTGCCAGCAGTTACGCCAGGGCGGGCAATCAGCCCCAGCATTTT.